This T cell receptor (beta chain) was retrieved from a study of T cells in Graves' hyperthyroidism and ophthalmopathy. The V end was cut by 5 bases, the J end by 3 bases, with 20 bases between. The CDR3 runs to 16 residues. CDR1 and CDR2 (germline): MNHEY, SMNVEV (reference sequence). Absence of ophthalmopathy progression within 18 months defined stable Graves' hyperthyroidism. Using RNA transcripts as the source, TCR beta CDR3 regions were amplified. The HTBI primer set was used in a first-round RT-PCR of the TCR CDR3. TCRdb itself ran the multiplex PCR reads through MiXCR, one entry per CDR3 protein. The sample lists 700,000 to 850,000 distinct CDR3 sequences; just over 35% were seen once.

This TCR was recovered from a woman in her forties with Graves' hyperthyroidism. The sequencing sample was made of blood. The rearrangement links TRBV27 to TRBJ2-7, with D perhaps TRBD1 or TRBD2 (6 bases each). CDR3 residues: CASSRFGGLTFYEQYF. As DNA, the CDR3 is TGTGCCAGCAGTCGATTCGGGGGCCTTACTTTCTACGAGCAGTACTTC.